This TCR beta chain was sequenced in a study of radiotherapy plus CTLA-4 blockade in lung cancer. Study information: With 31% of patients having disease control, objective responses were seen in less than 20%. General study points: Clones derived from tumor TCRs expanded in blood after radiotherapy plus ipilimumab. Best predicting response, reportedly, were early blood T cell clone dynamics, with interferon-beta.

The table lists this clone with a few counts. Its matching antigen is unknown. The CDR3 is 13 amino acids. Between the trimmed V and J ends, which lost 7 bases and 1 base, there was a span of 8 bases. The V gene's germline CDR1 is MDHEN and CDR2 SYDVKM. TCRdb's table, derived via immunoSEQ multiplex PCR, lists solely in-frame clones and lacks some. The repertoire holds more than 75,000 clones, around 74% seen once, with 2.8% in the top ten. Focal radiation and CTLA-4 blockade (ipilimumab) were tested in chemo-refractory metastatic non-small-cell lung cancer patients. The J gene is TRBJ1-3, the V gene TRBV28, with no clear D. The source was peripheral blood, collected from a patient treated with radiotherapy plus ipilimumab. The clonotype originates from a human donor with non-small cell lung cancer who had a partial response to radiotherapy plus ipilimumab. Some clones in this sample may be carry-over from other donors' samples. For the CDR3, the DNA is TGTGCCAGCATCAGAGGATCTGGAAACACCATATATTTT. Its translation: CASIRGSGNTIYF.